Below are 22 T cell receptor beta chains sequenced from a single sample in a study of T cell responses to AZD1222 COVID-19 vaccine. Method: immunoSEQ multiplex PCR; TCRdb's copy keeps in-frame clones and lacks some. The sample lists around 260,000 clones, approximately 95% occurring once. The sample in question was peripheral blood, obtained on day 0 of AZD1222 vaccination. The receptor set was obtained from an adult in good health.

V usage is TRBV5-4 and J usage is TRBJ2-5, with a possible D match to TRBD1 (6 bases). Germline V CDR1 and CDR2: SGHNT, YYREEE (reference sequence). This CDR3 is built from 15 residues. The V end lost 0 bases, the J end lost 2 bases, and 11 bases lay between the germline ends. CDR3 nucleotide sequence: TGTGCCAGCAGCTTGGTTCAGGGGCGGCAAGAGACCCAGTACTTC. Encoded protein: CASSLVQGRQETQYF.

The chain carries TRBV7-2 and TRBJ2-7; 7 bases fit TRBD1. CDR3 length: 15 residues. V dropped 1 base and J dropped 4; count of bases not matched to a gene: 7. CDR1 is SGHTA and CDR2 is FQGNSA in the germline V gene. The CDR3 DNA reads TGTGCCAGCAGCTTAGTGGCCGGGACAGAATACGAGCAGTACTTC. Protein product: CASSLVAGTEYEQYF.

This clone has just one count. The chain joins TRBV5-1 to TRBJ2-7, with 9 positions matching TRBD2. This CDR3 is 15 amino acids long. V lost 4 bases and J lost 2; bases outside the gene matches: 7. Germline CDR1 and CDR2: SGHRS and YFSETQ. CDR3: CASSISGGSTYEQYF. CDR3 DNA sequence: TGCGCCAGCAGCATTAGCGGGGGTTCGACCTACGAGCAGTACTTC.

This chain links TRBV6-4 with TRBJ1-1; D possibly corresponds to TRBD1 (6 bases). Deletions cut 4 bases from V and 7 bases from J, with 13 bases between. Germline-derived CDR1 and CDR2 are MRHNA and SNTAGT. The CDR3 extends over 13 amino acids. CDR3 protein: CASSATGFGEAFF. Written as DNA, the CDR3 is TGTGCCAGCAGTGCTACAGGGTTCGGTGAAGCTTTCTTT.

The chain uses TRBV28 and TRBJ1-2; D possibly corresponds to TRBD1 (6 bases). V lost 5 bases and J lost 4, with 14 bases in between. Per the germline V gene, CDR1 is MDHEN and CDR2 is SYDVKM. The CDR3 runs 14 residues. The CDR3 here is CASSLTGRGYGYTF. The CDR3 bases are TGTGCCAGCAGTCTAACAGGGCGCGGCTATGGCTACACCTTC.

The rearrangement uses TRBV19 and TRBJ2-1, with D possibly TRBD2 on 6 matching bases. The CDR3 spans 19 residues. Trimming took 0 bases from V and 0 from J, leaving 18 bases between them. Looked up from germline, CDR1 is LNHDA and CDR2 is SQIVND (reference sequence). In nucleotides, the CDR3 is TGTGCCAGTAGTATAGAGCCCCCAGGGACTGGGAGCTCCTACAATGAGCAGTTCTTC. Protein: CASSIEPPGTGSSYNEQFF.

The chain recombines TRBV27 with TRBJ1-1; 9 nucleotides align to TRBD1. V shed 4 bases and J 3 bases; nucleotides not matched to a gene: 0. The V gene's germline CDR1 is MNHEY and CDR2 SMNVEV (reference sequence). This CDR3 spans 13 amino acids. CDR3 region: CASSWDRDTEAFF. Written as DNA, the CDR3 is TGTGCCAGCAGTTGGGACAGGGACACTGAAGCTTTCTTT.

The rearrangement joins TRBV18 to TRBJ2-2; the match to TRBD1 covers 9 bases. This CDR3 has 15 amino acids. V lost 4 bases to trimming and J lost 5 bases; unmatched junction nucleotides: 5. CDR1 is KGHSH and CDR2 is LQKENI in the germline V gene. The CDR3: CASSLGQGRTGELFF. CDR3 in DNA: TGTGCCAGCTCACTCGGACAGGGGAGGACCGGGGAGCTGTTTTTT.

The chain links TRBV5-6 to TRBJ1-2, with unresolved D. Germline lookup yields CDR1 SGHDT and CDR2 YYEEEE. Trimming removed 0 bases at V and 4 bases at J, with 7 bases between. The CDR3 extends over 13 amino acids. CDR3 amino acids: CASSLALGYGYTF. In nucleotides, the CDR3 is TGTGCCAGCAGCTTGGCCTTGGGCTATGGCTACACCTTC.

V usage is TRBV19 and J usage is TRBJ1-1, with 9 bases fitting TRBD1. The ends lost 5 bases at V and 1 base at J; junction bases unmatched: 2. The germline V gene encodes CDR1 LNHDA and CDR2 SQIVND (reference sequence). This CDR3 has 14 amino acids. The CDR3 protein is CASSVGQGNTEAFF. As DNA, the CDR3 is TGTGCCAGTAGTGTGGGACAGGGGAACACTGAAGCTTTCTTT.

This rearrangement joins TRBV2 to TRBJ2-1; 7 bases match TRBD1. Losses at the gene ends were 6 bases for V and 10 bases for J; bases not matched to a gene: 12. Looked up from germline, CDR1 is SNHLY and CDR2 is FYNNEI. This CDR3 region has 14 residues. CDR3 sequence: CASSVRQGSGEQFF. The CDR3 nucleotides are TGTGCCAGCAGCGTACGACAGGGCTCGGGGGAGCAGTTCTTC.

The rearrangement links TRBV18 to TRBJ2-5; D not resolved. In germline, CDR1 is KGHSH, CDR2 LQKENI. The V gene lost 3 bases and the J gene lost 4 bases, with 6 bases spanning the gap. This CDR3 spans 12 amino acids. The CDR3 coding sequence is TGTGCCAGCTCACCTTATGGAGAGACCCAGTACTTC. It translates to CASSPYGETQYF.

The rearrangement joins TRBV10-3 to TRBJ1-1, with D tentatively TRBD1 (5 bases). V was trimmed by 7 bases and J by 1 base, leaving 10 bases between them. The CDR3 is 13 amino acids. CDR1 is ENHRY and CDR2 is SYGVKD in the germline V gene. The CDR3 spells CAIKVQENTEAFF. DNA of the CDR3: TGTGCCATCAAGGTACAGGAGAACACTGAAGCTTTCTTT.

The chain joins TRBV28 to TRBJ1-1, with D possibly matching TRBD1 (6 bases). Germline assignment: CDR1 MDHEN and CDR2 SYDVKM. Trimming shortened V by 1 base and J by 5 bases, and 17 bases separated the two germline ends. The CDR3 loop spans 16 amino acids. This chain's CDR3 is CASSLFQGRGGTEAFF. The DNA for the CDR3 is TGTGCCAGCAGTTTATTTCAGGGTAGAGGGGGGACTGAAGCTTTCTTT.

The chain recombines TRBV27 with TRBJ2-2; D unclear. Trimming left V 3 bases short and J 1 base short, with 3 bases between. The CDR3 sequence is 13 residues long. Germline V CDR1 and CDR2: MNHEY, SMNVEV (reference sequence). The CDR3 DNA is TGTGCCAGCAGTTTTGGGAACACCGGGGAGCTGTTTTTT. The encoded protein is CASSFGNTGELFF.

This chain's CDR3 is CASRRQGGGTEAFF. CDR3 DNA: TGTGCCAGCAGACGCCAGGGGGGGGGCACTGAAGCTTTCTTT. The V call is TRBV6-5, the J call TRBJ1-1, with TRBD1 identical over 7 bases. The germline gives CDR1 MNHEY, CDR2 SVGAGI. The V and J ends lost 6 bases and 4 bases, in that order; junction bases with no gene match: 8. CDR3 size: 14 residues.

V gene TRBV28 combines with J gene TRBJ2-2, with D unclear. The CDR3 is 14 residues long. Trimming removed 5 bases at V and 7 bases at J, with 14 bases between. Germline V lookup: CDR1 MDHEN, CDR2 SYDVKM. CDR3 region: CASSHGPRNGELFF. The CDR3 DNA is TGTGCCAGCAGTCACGGGCCGAGGAACGGGGAGCTGTTTTTT.

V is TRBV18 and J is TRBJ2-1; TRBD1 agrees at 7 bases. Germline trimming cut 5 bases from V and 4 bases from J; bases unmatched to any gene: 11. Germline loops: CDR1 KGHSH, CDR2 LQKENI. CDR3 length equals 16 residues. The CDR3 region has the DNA TGTGCCAGCTCATCCGCCGGGACAGCGGCTTACAATGAGCAGTTCTTC. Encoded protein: CASSSAGTAAYNEQFF.

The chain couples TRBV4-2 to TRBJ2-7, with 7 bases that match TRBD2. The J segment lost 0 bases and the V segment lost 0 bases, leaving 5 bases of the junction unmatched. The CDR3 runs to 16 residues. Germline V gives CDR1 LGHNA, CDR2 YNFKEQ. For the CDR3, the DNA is TGTGCCAGCAGCCAAGACAGCGGGGCCTTCTCCTACGAGCAGTACTTC. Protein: CASSQDSGAFSYEQYF.

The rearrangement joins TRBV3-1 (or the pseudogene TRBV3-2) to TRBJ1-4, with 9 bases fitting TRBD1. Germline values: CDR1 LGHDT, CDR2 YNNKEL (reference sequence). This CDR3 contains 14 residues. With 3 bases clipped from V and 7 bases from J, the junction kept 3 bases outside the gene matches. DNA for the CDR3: TGTGCCAGCAGCCAGTGGGACAGGGCTGAAAAACTGTTTTTT. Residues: CASSQWDRAEKLFF.

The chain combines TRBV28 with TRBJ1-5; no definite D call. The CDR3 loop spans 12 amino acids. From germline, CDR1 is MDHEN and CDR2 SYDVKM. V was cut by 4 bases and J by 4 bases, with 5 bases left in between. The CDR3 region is CASSSLNQPQHF. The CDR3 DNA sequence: TGTGCCAGCAGTTCCTTAAATCAGCCCCAGCATTTT. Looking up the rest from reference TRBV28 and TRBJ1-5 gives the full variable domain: DVKVTQSSRYLVKRTGEKVFLECVQDMDHENMFWYRQDPGLGLRLIYFSYDVKMKEKGDIPEGYSVSREKKERFSLILESASTNQTSMYLCASSSLNQPQHFGDGTRLSIL.

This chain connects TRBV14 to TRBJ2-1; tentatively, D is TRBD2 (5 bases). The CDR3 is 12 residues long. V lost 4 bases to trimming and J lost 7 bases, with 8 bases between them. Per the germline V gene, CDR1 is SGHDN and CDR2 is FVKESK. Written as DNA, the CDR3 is TGTGCCAGCAGCCCCTCGGGGAATGAGCAGTTCTTC. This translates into CASSPSGNEQFF.